Following are 30 T cell receptor beta chains from one sample sequenced in a study of blood T cell repertoires in COVID-19. TCRdb keeps only in-frame clones here, not all; method: immunoSEQ multiplex PCR. The table shows about 190,000 clones, with nearly 90% occurring only once. Sequencing used peripheral blood. The source is a man between 50 and 59 years old with acute or convalescent COVID-19.

The chain uses TRBV5-1 and TRBJ2-1, with 7 bases fitting TRBD2. There are 15 residues in the CDR3. After removal of 6 bases from V and 6 bases from J, the junction contained 12 bases not matched to a gene. Germline V lookup: CDR1 SGHRS, CDR2 YFSETQ. DNA of the CDR3: TGCGCCAGCACTCCGCGTGGGGAGGGCCTCAATGAGCAGTTCTTC. Translating gives CASTPRGEGLNEQFF.

The J gene is TRBJ2-3, the V gene TRBV3-1 (or the pseudogene TRBV3-2); a weak D match, TRBD2 (6 bases). The length of the CDR3 is 16 residues. V dropped 6 bases and J dropped 2 bases, with 18 bases sitting between them. The germline V gene encodes CDR1 LGHDT and CDR2 YNNKEL (reference sequence). This CDR3 reads CASSSPSGGATDTQYF. The CDR3 DNA reads TGTGCCAGCAGTAGTCCGTCTGGCGGGGCCACAGATACGCAGTATTTT.

The rearrangement links TRBV11-2 to TRBJ2-7; 7 bases match TRBD1. The CDR3 extends over 15 amino acids. V dropped 6 bases and J dropped 3; count of bases not matched to a gene: 11. Germline V gene data show CDR1 as SGHAT and CDR2 as FQNNGV. Written as DNA, the CDR3 is TGTGCCAGCAGGGTCCGGGACAGCGATTACTACGAGCAGTACTTC. It codes for CASRVRDSDYYEQYF. The full variable domain, completed using reference TRBV11-2 and TRBJ2-7, is EAGVAQSPRYKIIEKRQSVAFWCNPISGHATLYWYQQILGQGPKLLIQFQNNGVVDDSQLPKDRFSAERLKGVDSTLKIQPAKLEDSAVYLCASRVRDSDYYEQYFGPGTRLTVT.

V gene TRBV5-6 combines with J gene TRBJ2-1; 8 nucleotides line up with TRBD1. The V gene's germline CDR1 is SGHDT and CDR2 YYEEEE. The junction had 3 bases not matched to a gene; V was cut back by 2 bases and J by 5 bases. The CDR3 sequence is 14 residues long. CDR3 loop: CASSFWDRNNEQFF. DNA of the CDR3: TGTGCCAGCAGCTTTTGGGACAGGAACAATGAGCAGTTCTTC.

J is TRBJ2-1 and V is TRBV20-1, with D unresolved. Germline V CDR1 and CDR2: DFQATT, SNEGSKA (reference sequence). V lost 3 bases, J lost 5 bases, and 5 bases lay in between. The CDR3 consists of 11 residues. The CDR3 loop reads CSASPNNEQFF. The CDR3 nucleotides are TGCAGTGCTAGCCCCAACAATGAGCAGTTCTTC.

This chain links TRBV27 with TRBJ2-7; D might be TRBD2 (6 bases). The CDR3 covers 15 residues. V gave up 2 bases and J gave up 2 bases, with 13 bases separating them. Germline V gives CDR1 MNHEY, CDR2 SMNVEV (reference sequence). The CDR3 sequence is CASSLGGLGAYEQYF. The CDR3 DNA sequence: TGTGCCAGCAGTTTAGGGGGACTGGGGGCCTACGAGCAGTACTTC.

The chain couples TRBV19 to TRBJ1-2; D is undetermined. Germline V gives CDR1 LNHDA, CDR2 SQIVND (reference sequence). Between the trimmed V and J ends, which lost 1 base and 1 base, there was a span of 7 bases. This CDR3 spans 14 amino acids. CDR3 nucleotide sequence: TGTGCCAGTAGTATAGGGGCGAGTAACTATGGCTACACCTTC. Protein: CASSIGASNYGYTF.

V is TRBV7-9 and J is TRBJ2-1; 13 bases map to TRBD2. The CDR3 extends over 16 amino acids. Germline CDR1 reads SEHNR; CDR2 reads FQNEAQ (reference sequence). V lost 4 bases and J lost 6; bases outside the gene matches: 6. CDR3 DNA: TGTGCCAGCAGCTCCCCGGGACTAGCGGGGCCCAATGAGCAGTTCTTC. Translation: CASSSPGLAGPNEQFF. Full variable domain (remainder filled in from reference TRBV7-9 and TRBJ2-1): DTGVSQNPRHKITKRGQNVTFRCDPISEHNRLYWYRQTLGQGPEFLTYFQNEAQLEKSRLLSDRFSAERPKGSFSTLEIQRTEQGDSAMYLCASSSPGLAGPNEQFFGPGTRLTVL.

The chain links TRBV28 to TRBJ1-3; 8 bases are a match to TRBD1. Germline lookup yields CDR1 MDHEN and CDR2 SYDVKM. V lost 0 bases to trimming and J lost 2 bases; unmatched junction nucleotides: 3. The CDR3 spans 16 residues. CDR3 residues: CASSLWGTGPGNTIYF. The CDR3 DNA sequence: TGTGCCAGCAGTTTATGGGGGACAGGCCCTGGAAACACCATATATTTT.

This chain joins TRBV30 and TRBJ2-3, with D possibly matching TRBD1 (6 bases). CDR3 size: 12 residues. CDR1 GTSNPN and CDR2 SVGIG come from the germline V gene (reference sequence). V gave up 3 bases and J gave up 3 bases, with 7 bases separating them. Written as DNA, the CDR3 is TGTGCCTGGAGCGGGACAACAGATACGCAGTATTTT. Its protein product is CAWSGTTDTQYF.

The count of this clone is one. The chain uses TRBV11-2 and TRBJ2-7; a possible D gene is TRBD2 (5 bases). V was pared by 1 base and J by 2 bases, with 24 bases between. Germline V lookup: CDR1 SGHAT, CDR2 FQNNGV. CDR3 length: 19 residues. The chain's CDR3 is CASSLAGWVTYDGAYEQYF. The CDR3 DNA follows: TGTGCCAGCAGCTTAGCGGGGTGGGTGACTTACGACGGGGCCTACGAGCAGTACTTC.

The chain joins TRBV27 to TRBJ1-1, with a possible D match to TRBD1 (5 bases). Germline-derived CDR1 and CDR2 are MNHEY and SMNVEV (reference sequence). This CDR3 region has 14 residues. The germline V and J ends were trimmed by 5 bases and 1 base, with 11 bases remaining between them. CDR3 in amino acids: CASSPQGQNTEAFF. For the CDR3, the DNA is TGTGCCAGCAGTCCACAAGGACAGAACACTGAAGCTTTCTTT.

The rearrangement joins TRBV28 to TRBJ2-7; possibly TRBD2 for D (7 bases). CDR3 length equals 15 residues. V was trimmed by 5 bases and J by 3 bases, leaving 17 bases between them. Germline CDR1 is MDHEN and CDR2 is SYDVKM. The chain's CDR3 is CASSLGGQPNYEQYF. CDR3 DNA sequence: TGTGCCAGCAGTCTGGGGGGGCAGCCGAACTACGAGCAGTACTTC.

V gene TRBV7-2 combines with J gene TRBJ2-2, with D tentatively TRBD2 (6 bases). This CDR3 has 17 amino acids. Trimming took off 0 bases at V and 5 bases at J, with 16 bases between the two ends. Germline V lookup: CDR1 SGHTA, CDR2 FQGNSA. In nucleotides, the CDR3 is TGTGCCAGCAGCTTAGCCCCAATAGGACGGGGGACCGGGGAGCTGTTTTTT. Translated, it gives CASSLAPIGRGTGELFF.

The chain recombines TRBV19 with TRBJ1-2; the D gene is possibly TRBD1 (6 bases). V was clipped by 2 bases and J by 4 bases, with 23 bases between them. Germline V gene sequence: CDR1 LNHDA, CDR2 SQIVND (reference sequence). The length of the CDR3 is 18 residues. CDR3: CASSIRLGATARGYGYTF. The CDR3, as DNA: TGTGCCAGTAGTATAAGGCTGGGGGCGACGGCTCGAGGCTATGGCTACACCTTC.

In its sample, this clone was seen once. The chain combines TRBV6-2 or TRBV6-3 with TRBJ2-3; weak D call: TRBD1 (5 bases). The length of the CDR3 is 14 residues. Trimming left V 3 bases short and J 3 bases short, with 10 bases between. The V gene's germline CDR1 is MNHEY and CDR2 SVGEGT. The CDR3 here is CASSYVGRTDTQYF. In DNA, the CDR3 is TGTGCCAGCAGTTATGTGGGGCGGACAGATACGCAGTATTTT.

The chain joins TRBV4-1 to TRBJ2-1; TRBD2 matches at 7 bases. Germline CDR1 reads MGHRA; CDR2 reads YSYEKL. The CDR3 is 16 residues long. Trimming at V came to 5 bases and at J to 1 base, leaving 8 bases not matched to a gene. The CDR3 loop is CASSYSASGSYNEQFF. The CDR3 DNA sequence: TGCGCCAGCAGCTACTCCGCTAGCGGATCCTACAATGAGCAGTTCTTC.

The chain employs TRBV11-2 and TRBJ1-2, with D possibly being TRBD1 (5 bases). Germline CDR1 SGHAT, CDR2 FQNNGV. V dropped 1 base and J dropped 6 bases, with 12 bases sitting between them. The CDR3 runs to 14 residues. CDR3 DNA: TGTGCCAGCAGCTTAGGCCAGGGCGGTCATGGCTACACCTTC. As protein: CASSLGQGGHGYTF.

The V and J genes are TRBV4-3 and TRBJ2-4; 12 bases fit TRBD1. Germline V gives CDR1 LGHNA, CDR2 YSLEER. After removal of 0 bases from V and 7 bases from J, the junction contained 4 bases not matched to a gene. The CDR3 runs to 16 residues. The CDR3, as DNA: TGCGCCAGCAGCCAAGATGCCGGGACAGGGGGCAACATTCAGTACTTC. This translates into CASSQDAGTGGNIQYF.

The chain links TRBV27 to TRBJ1-5; 8 bases align to TRBD1. Trimming at V came to 5 bases and at J to 4 bases, leaving 13 bases not matched to a gene. The CDR3 sequence is 17 residues long. The V gene's germline CDR1 is MNHEY and CDR2 SMNVEV (reference sequence). CDR3 coding DNA: TGTGCCAGCAGTCCGACCTTGACAGGGGATGGAAATCAGCCCCAGCATTTT. This translates into CASSPTLTGDGNQPQHF.

A note on this clone: Its ends do not fully match the called genes, so a read error is possible. J is TRBJ1-1 and V is TRBV18, with 7 positions matching TRBD1. The germline V gene encodes CDR1 KGHSH and CDR2 LQKENI. The CDR3 has 16 residues. CDR3 DNA sequence: TGTGCCAGCTCATCACCGACCGGGACAGCGAACACTGAAGCTTTCTTT. Protein product: CASSSPTGTANTEAFF.

In this sample, this clone turned up a few times. The CDR3 DNA follows: TGTGCCAGCACCAGGGACAAACAGTACGGGGAGCTGTTTTTT. Translation: CASTRDKQYGELFF. V gene TRBV9 combines with J gene TRBJ2-2; maybe TRBD1 (6 bases). The CDR3 consists of 14 residues. Trimming cost V 6 bases and J 7 bases, with 16 bases left between them. Germline CDR1 reads SGDLS; CDR2 reads YYNGEE. Full variable domain (outside the CDR3, taken from reference TRBV9 and TRBJ2-2): DSGVTQTPKHLITATGQRVTLRCSPRSGDLSVYWYQQSLDQGLQFLIQYYNGEERAKGNILERFSAQQFPDLHSELNLSSLELGDSALYFCASTRDKQYGELFFGEGSRLTVL.

This clone was picked up one time. CDR3 in DNA: TGTGCCAGCAGCCGGGACAGGGGGAATTTAGGGCCCCAGCATTTT. This encodes CASSRDRGNLGPQHF. The V and J genes are TRBV2 and TRBJ1-5, with TRBD1 identical over 11 bases. The length of the CDR3 is 15 residues. V lost 6 bases and J lost 9; bases outside the gene matches: 10. From germline, CDR1 is SNHLY and CDR2 FYNNEI.

The chain uses TRBV28 and TRBJ2-2; D might be TRBD1 (6 bases). V was cut by 6 bases and J by 8 bases, with 13 bases left in between. Germline V gene data show CDR1 as MDHEN and CDR2 as SYDVKM. There are 13 residues in the CDR3. CDR3 nucleotide sequence: TGTGCCAGCAGGAAGGGGGTCGTGGGGGAGCTGTTTTTT. It encodes CASRKGVVGELFF.

This chain joins TRBV29-1 and TRBJ1-6, with 8 nucleotides matching TRBD1. The CDR3 is 14 amino acids. CDR1 is SQVTM and CDR2 is ANQGSEA in the germline V gene. The V and J ends lost 6 bases and 9 bases, in that order; junction bases with no gene match: 10. CDR3 in DNA: TGCAGCGTACAGACCGGGACAGGTGGTTCACCCCTCCACTTT. Translated, it gives CSVQTGTGGSPLHF.

This clone was observed once. CDR3 sequence: CASRPPGTSFNEQFF. DNA of the CDR3: TGTGCCAGCAGACCCCCCGGGACTAGCTTCAATGAGCAGTTCTTC. The chain recombines TRBV6-5 with TRBJ2-1, with 9 positions matching TRBD2. Germline CDR1 and CDR2: MNHEY and SVGAGI. The length of the CDR3 is 15 residues. The trim removed 6 bases at V and 6 bases at J, leaving 9 bases unmatched.

This clone was seen only once. V and J are TRBV7-9 and TRBJ2-2; 7 bases line up with TRBD1. In germline, CDR1 is SEHNR, CDR2 FQNEAQ (reference sequence). The CDR3 covers 17 residues. The V and J ends lost 3 bases and 0 bases, in that order; junction bases with no gene match: 7. The CDR3 protein is CASSLVSGQPNTGELFF. For the CDR3, the DNA is TGTGCCAGCAGCTTGGTTTCGGGACAGCCGAACACCGGGGAGCTGTTTTTT.

J is TRBJ2-2 and V is TRBV6-6; TRBD2 might be the D (5 bases). The V end lost 7 bases, the J end lost 3 bases, and 12 bases lay between the germline ends. This CDR3 is 14 amino acids long. The V gene's germline CDR1 is MNHNY and CDR2 SVGAGI (reference sequence). CDR3 sequence: CASKSGLDTGELFF. CDR3 nucleotides: TGTGCCAGCAAAAGCGGTTTGGACACCGGGGAGCTGTTTTTT.

This clone was counted only a few times. The CDR3 bases are TGTGCCAGCAGCCCCGGGGGGGCCTACAATGAGCAGTTCTTC. It codes for CASSPGGAYNEQFF. The V and J genes are TRBV7-3 and TRBJ2-1, with 8 bases lining up with TRBD2. Germline V gene lookup returns CDR1 SGHTA and CDR2 FQGTGA. There are 14 residues in the CDR3. With 5 bases clipped from V and 2 bases from J, the junction kept 2 bases outside the gene matches. The full variable domain, completed using reference TRBV7-3 and TRBJ2-1, is GAGVSQTPSNKVTEKGKYVELRCDPISGHTALYWYRQSLGQGPEFLIYFQGTGAADDSGLPNDRFFAVRPEGSVSTLKIQRTERGDSAVYLCASSPGGAYNEQFFGPGTRLTVL.

V usage is TRBV18 and J usage is TRBJ2-7, with TRBD1 as a possible D gene (6 bases). V was clipped by 2 bases and J by 3 bases, with 11 bases between them. This CDR3 has 14 amino acids. Germline V CDR1 and CDR2: KGHSH, LQKENI. The CDR3 DNA reads as TGTGCCAGCTCACCAAGGGGGAGCGGCTACGAGCAGTACTTC. It yields the protein CASSPRGSGYEQYF.